One sample yielded the 4 T cell receptor beta chains listed below, sequenced in a study of T cell responses to AZD1222 COVID-19 vaccine. Generated by immunoSEQ multiplex PCR, the TCRdb table keeps only in-frame clones and is missing some. The sample carries around 120,000 clones, more than 75% recorded once. Sequencing used peripheral blood, obtained on day 0 of AZD1222 vaccination. The receptors originated from an adult in good health.

This sequence joins TRBV7-2 and TRBJ2-3; D might be TRBD1 (5 bases). CDR1 and CDR2 from the germline V gene are SGHTA and FQGNSA. The CDR3 extends over 15 amino acids. Trimming removed 3 bases from V and 0 bases from J, with 10 bases in between. The CDR3 spells CASSLAPGSTDTQYF. CDR3 in DNA: TGTGCCAGCAGCTTGGCCCCAGGGAGCACAGATACGCAGTATTTT.

This clone was seen a single time. The rearrangement links TRBV15 to TRBJ2-2; perhaps TRBD2 as D (5 bases). The V and J ends lost 8 bases and 4 bases respectively, with 11 bases between them. Germline V gene lookup returns CDR1 LNHNV and CDR2 YYDKDF (reference sequence). This CDR3 has 13 residues. This CDR3 is CATRGRATGELFF. CDR3 coding DNA: TGTGCCACCCGTGGGCGGGCCACCGGGGAGCTGTTTTTT. The full variable domain, with the rest looked up from reference TRBV15 and TRBJ2-2, is DAMVIQNPRYQVTQFGKPVTLSCSQTLNHNVMYWYQQKSSQAPKLLFHYYDKDFNNEADTPDNFQSRRPNTSFCFLDIRSPGLGDTAMYLCATRGRATGELFFGEGSRLTVL.

The chain combines TRBV6-5 with TRBJ1-3, with D possibly matching TRBD1 (5 bases). The CDR3 consists of 14 residues. Germline V gene lookup returns CDR1 MNHEY and CDR2 SVGAGI. V lost 6 bases and J 1 base, leaving 10 bases between the germline ends. The CDR3 DNA follows: TGTGCCAGCAGGGGGTGGGGGTCTGGAAACACCATATATTTT. This translates into CASRGWGSGNTIYF.

The chain uses TRBV5-1 and TRBJ1-1; D uncertain. The CDR3 is made up of 14 amino acids. Germline CDR1 reads SGHRS; CDR2 reads YFSETQ. Trimming took 0 bases from V and 1 from J, leaving 7 bases between them. As DNA, the CDR3 is TGCGCCAGCAGCTTGGACAGACCGAACACTGAAGCTTTCTTT. Protein product: CASSLDRPNTEAFF.